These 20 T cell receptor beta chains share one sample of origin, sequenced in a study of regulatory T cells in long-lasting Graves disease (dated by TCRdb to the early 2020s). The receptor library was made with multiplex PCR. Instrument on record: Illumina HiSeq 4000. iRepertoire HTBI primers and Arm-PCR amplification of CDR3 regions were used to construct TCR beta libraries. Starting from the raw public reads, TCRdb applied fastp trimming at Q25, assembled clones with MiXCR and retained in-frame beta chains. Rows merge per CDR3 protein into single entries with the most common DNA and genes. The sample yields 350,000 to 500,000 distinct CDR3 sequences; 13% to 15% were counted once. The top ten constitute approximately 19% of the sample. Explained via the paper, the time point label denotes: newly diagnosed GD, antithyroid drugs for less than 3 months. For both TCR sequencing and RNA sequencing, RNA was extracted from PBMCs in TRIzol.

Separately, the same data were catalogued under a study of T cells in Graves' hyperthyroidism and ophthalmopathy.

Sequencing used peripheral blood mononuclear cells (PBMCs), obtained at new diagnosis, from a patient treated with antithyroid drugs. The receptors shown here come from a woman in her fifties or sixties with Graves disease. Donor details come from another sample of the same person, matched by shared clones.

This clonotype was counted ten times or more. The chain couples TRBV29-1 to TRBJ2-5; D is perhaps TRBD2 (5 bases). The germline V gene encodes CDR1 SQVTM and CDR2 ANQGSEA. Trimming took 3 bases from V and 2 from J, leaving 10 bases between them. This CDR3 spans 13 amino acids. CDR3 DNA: TGCAGCGTTGACCTAGCTGAACAAGAGACCCAGTACTTC. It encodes CSVDLAEQETQYF.

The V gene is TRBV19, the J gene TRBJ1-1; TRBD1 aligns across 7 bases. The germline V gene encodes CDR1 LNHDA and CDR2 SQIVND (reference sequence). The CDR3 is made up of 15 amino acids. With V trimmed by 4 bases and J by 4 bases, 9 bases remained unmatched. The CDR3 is CASSTRPTGVTEAFF. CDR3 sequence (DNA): TGTGCCAGTAGTACCCGCCCTACAGGGGTCACTGAAGCTTTCTTT. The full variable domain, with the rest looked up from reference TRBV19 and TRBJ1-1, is DGGITQSPKYLFRKEGQNVTLSCEQNLNHDAMYWYRQDPGQGLRLIYYSQIVNDFQKGDIAEGYSVSREKKESFPLTVTSAQKNPTAFYLCASSTRPTGVTEAFFGQGTRLTVV.

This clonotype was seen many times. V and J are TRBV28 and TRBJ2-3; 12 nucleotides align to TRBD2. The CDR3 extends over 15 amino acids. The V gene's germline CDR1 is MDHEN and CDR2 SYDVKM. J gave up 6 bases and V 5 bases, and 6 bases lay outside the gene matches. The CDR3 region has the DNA TGTGCCAGCAGTCCCGCCGGGACTAGCGGGGATACGCAGTATTTT. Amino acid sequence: CASSPAGTSGDTQYF. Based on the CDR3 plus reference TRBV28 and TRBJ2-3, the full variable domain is DVKVTQSSRYLVKRTGEKVFLECVQDMDHENMFWYRQDPGLGLRLIYFSYDVKMKEKGDIPEGYSVSREKKERFSLILESASTNQTSMYLCASSPAGTSGDTQYFGPGTRLTVL.

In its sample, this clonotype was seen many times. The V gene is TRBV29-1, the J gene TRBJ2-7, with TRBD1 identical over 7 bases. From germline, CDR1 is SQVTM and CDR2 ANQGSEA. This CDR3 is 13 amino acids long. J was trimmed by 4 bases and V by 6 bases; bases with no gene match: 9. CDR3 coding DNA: TGCAGCGTGGAGGACTGGGACAGATACGAGCAGTACTTC. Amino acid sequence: CSVEDWDRYEQYF.

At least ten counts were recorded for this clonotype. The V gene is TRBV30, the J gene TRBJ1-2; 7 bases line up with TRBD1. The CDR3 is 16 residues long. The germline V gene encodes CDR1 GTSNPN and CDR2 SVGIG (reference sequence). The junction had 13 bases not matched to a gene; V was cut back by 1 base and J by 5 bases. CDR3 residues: CAWSAPGTAGGYGYTF. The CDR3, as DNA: TGTGCCTGGAGTGCCCCCGGGACAGCGGGGGGGTATGGCTACACCTTC.

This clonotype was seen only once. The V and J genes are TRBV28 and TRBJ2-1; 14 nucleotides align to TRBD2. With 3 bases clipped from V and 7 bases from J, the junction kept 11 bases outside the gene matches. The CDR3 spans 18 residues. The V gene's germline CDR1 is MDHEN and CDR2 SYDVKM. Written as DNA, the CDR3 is TGTGCCAGCAGTTTCATAACCGGGACTAGCGGGAGTAGGAATGAGCAGTTCTTC. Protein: CASSFITGTSGSRNEQFF.

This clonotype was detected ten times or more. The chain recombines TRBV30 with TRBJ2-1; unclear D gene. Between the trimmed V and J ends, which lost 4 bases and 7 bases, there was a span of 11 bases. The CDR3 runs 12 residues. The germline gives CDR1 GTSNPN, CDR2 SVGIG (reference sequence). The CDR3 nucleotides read TGTGCCTGGACTACGTTTATGAATGAGCAGTTCTTC. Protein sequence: CAWTTFMNEQFF. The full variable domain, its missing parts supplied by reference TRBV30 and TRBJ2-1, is SQTIHQWPATLVQPVGSPLSLECTVEGTSNPNLYWYRQAAGRGLQLLFYSVGIGQISSEVPQNLSASRPQDRQFILSSKKLLLSDSGFYLCAWTTFMNEQFFGPGTRLTVL.

The CDR3 sequence: CASSLSRLGNTIYF. DNA for the CDR3: TGTGCCAGCAGTCTTTCCCGTCTAGGAAACACCATATATTTT. The chain employs TRBV27 and TRBJ1-3; D gene uncertain. The germline V gene has CDR1 MNHEY and CDR2 SMNVEV (reference sequence). V lost 5 bases to trimming and J lost 4 bases, with 12 bases between them. The CDR3 length is 14 residues.

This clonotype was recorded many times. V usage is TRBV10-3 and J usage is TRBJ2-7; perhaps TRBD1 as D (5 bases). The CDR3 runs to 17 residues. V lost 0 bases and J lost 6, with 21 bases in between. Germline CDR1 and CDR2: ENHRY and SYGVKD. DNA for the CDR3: TGTGCCATCAGTGAGTCGACTGGTAAGGGGCATTCGGGCGAGCAGTACTTC. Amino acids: CAISESTGKGHSGEQYF.

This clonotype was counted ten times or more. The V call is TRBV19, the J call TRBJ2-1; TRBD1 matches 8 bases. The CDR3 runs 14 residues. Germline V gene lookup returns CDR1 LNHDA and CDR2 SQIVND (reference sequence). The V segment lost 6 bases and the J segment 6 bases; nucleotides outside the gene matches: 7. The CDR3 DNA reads TGTGCCAGTAGCCGGACAGGGACGGGCAATGAGCAGTTCTTC. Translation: CASSRTGTGNEQFF.

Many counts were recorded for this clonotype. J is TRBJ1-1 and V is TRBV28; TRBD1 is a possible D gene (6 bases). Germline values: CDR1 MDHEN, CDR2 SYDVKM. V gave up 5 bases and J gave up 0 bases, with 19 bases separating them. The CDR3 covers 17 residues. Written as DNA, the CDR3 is TGTGCCAGCAGTCCGTTCAGGGGCGCAGGGTTGAACACTGAAGCTTTCTTT. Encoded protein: CASSPFRGAGLNTEAFF.

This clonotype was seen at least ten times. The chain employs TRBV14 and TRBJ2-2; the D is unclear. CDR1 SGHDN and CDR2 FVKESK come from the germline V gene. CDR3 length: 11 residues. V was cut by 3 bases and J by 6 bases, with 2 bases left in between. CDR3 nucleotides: TGTGCCAGCAGCCAGTCCGGGGAGCTGTTTTTT. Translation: CASSQSGELFF.

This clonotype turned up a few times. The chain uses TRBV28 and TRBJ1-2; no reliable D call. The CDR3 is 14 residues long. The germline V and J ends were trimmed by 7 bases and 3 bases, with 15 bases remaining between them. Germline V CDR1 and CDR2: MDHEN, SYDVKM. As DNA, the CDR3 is TGTGCCAGCACCCCCCAGGACGGAGACTATGGCTACACCTTC. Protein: CASTPQDGDYGYTF.

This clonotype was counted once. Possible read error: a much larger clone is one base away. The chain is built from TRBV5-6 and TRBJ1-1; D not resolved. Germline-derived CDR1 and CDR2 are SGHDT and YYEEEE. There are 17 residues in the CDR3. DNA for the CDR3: TGTGCCAGCAGCTTACTCGGGGAGGGCCCCATGAACGCTGAAGCTTTCTTT. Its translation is CASSLLGEGPMNAEAFF.

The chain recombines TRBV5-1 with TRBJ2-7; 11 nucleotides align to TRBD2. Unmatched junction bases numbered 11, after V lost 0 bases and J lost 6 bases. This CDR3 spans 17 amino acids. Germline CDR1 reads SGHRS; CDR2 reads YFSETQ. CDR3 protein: CASSLVTSGSFLTEQYF. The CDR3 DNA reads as TGCGCCAGCAGCTTGGTCACTAGCGGGAGTTTCCTCACCGAGCAGTACTTC.

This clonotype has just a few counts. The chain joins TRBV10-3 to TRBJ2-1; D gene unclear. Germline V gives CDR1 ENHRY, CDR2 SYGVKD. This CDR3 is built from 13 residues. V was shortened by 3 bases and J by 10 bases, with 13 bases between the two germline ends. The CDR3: CAISDFLLREQFF. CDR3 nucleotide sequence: TGTGCCATCAGTGATTTTTTATTAAGAGAGCAGTTCTTC.

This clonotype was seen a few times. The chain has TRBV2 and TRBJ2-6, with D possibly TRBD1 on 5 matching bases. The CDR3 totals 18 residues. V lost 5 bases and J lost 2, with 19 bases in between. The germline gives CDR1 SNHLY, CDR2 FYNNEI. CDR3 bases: TGTGCCAGCAGTCAGCATCCTCAAGGGGCAACTGGGGCCAACGTCCTGACTTTC. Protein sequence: CASSQHPQGATGANVLTF.

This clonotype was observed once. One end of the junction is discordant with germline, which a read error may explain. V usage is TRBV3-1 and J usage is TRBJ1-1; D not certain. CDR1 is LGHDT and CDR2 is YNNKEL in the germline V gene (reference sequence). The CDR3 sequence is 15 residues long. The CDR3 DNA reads TGTGCCGGCAGCCATCCCTACCGGGAGAACACTGAAGCTTTCTTT. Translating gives CAGSHPYRENTEAFF.

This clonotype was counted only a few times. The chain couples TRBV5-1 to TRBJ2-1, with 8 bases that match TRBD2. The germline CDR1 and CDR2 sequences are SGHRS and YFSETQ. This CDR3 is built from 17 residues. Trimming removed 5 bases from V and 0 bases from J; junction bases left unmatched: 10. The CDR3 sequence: CASRDRPAGDSYNEQFF. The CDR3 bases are TGCGCCAGCAGGGACCGACCAGCGGGAGACTCCTACAATGAGCAGTTCTTC.

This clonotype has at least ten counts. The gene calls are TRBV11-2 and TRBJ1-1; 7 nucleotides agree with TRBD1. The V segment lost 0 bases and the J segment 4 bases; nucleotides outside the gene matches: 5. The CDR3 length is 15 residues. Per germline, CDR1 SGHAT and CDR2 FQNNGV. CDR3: CASSLDRGGGTEAFF. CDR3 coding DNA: TGTGCCAGCAGCTTAGATAGAGGGGGCGGCACTGAAGCTTTCTTT.